This T cell receptor beta chain comes out of a study of T cell repertoires in cytomegalovirus infection. Across the study: Through public TCR beta signatures, both CMV infection and matching HLA type were indicated.

As for this clonotype: The antigen is undetermined.

The study, taken as a whole, reports: Adding up the frequency of public TCR beta families identified people who carried CMV plus the relevant HLA. CMV-specific HLA-C-restricted TCR beta clonotypes dominated the ex vivo response.

V was pared by 6 bases and J by 10 bases, with 16 bases between. In germline, CDR1 is MNHEY, CDR2 SVGAGI. The length of the CDR3 is 14 residues. TCRdb recomputed calls from the reads with MiXCR, one row per CDR3 protein. The sample has more than 350,000 distinct CDR3 sequences, approximately 30% seen once. The sequence was obtained from a human donor in good health (CMV status not recorded). Some clones in this sample may be carry-over from other donors' samples. The material sequenced was PBMCs. The rearrangement links TRBV6-5 to TRBJ1-6, with a tentative D call TRBD1 (5 bases). CDR3 nucleotide sequence: TGTGCCAGCAGCCGGGACCGGTTGGGCTCACCCCTCCACTTT. Its protein product is CASSRDRLGSPLHF.